The 3 T cell receptor beta chains in this list originate from one sample, sequenced in a study of T-cell reconstitution after alpha-beta-depleted transplantation in children. Unique molecular identifiers were incorporated when the TCRbeta library was constructed. Each CDR3 protein gets one entry after TCRdb re-called the PCR reads with MiXCR. Of 600,000 to 700,000 distinct CDR3 sequences in the sample, roughly 15% were seen once. The sequenced sample was PBMCs from the stem cell graft donor, obtained from the stem cell graft. The receptors shown here come from a human donor who donated a stem cell graft to a child with acute myeloid leukemia.

The chain joins TRBV21-1 to TRBJ2-4. TRBV21-1 is assigned pseudogene status. This CDR3 is 12 amino acids long. The CDR3 loop reads CARGGSKNIQYF. The DNA of the CDR3 is TGTGCCAGGGGGGGCAGCAAAAACATTCAGTACTTC.

This clonotype was counted many times. V usage is TRBV20-1 and J usage is TRBJ1-2; weak D call: TRBD1 (5 bases). The CDR3 loop spans 14 amino acids. Trimming cost V 3 bases and J 5 bases, with 16 bases left between them. Germline values: CDR1 DFQATT, CDR2 SNEGSKA (reference sequence). The CDR3 DNA reads TGCAGTGCTAGCGGTGTGGCAGGGATATATGGCTACACCTTC. This encodes CSASGVAGIYGYTF.

The chain has TRBV20-1 and TRBJ1-5, with a tentative D call TRBD1 (5 bases). V dropped 5 bases and J dropped 7 bases, with 15 bases sitting between them. CDR1 and CDR2 from the germline V gene are DFQATT and SNEGSKA (reference sequence). The CDR3 consists of 13 residues. The CDR3 DNA follows: TGCAGTGCTGGAGGGGCAGAGGAACAGCCCCAGCATTTT. This gives the protein CSAGGAEEQPQHF.